This T cell receptor (beta chain) originates from a study of blood T cell repertoires in COVID-19. Germline V gene data show CDR1 as MGHDK and CDR2 as SYGVNS. Trimming stripped 1 base from V and 5 bases from J, with 9 bases between. The CDR3 has 14 residues. The repertoire was sequenced with immunoSEQ multiplex PCR; TCRdb's copy has only in-frame clones and lacks some. Counted here are fewer than 350,000 clones, approximately 81% occurring once; the ten biggest clones make up 1.9%. The source is a woman aged 30 to 39 who had been exposed to COVID-19. The V call is TRBV25-1, the J call TRBJ2-1, with D perhaps matching TRBD2 (5 bases). The sequenced sample was PBMCs or T cells enriched from blood (not recorded which). CDR3 region: CASSESPGDNEQFF. CDR3 bases: TGTGCCAGCAGTGAATCTCCCGGGGACAATGAGCAGTTCTTC.